These T cell receptor beta chains were read from a single sample in a study of human thymus T cells. Measured with immunoSEQ multiplex PCR; TCRdb has only the in-frame clones, and not every one. Here the sample spans tens of thousands of clones, 85% to 95% being singletons. The specimen sequenced was thymus tissue. The receptors here all came from a girl under three years old with a congenital heart defect but otherwise immunologically healthy. Both conserved end residues are part of each CDR3. A D gene is named only where the DNA matches it firmly. Clone size is stated in some rows and not others, as once, few, many or a class when expanded.

cdr3_length	v_call	d_call	clone_size	j_call	cdr3_aa	cdr3_nt
14	TRBV6-5	NA	NA	TRBJ1-1	CASRPRVMNTEAFF	TGTGCCAGCAGGCCTCGGGTAATGAACACTGAAGCTTTCTTT
16	TRBV4-3	NA	once	TRBJ2-1	CASSQFWEGTNNEQFF	TGCGCCAGCAGCCAATTCTGGGAAGGGACCAACAATGAGCAGTTCTTC
14	TRBV27	NA	NA	TRBJ2-7	CASSFDKQGYEQYF	TGTGCCAGCAGTTTCGACAAGCAGGGTTACGAGCAGTACTTC
20	TRBV4-1	NA	once	TRBJ1-3	CASSQDRDHTPGNSGNTIYF	TGCGCCAGCAGCCAAGATCGAGACCATACCCCGGGGAACTCTGGAAACACCATATATTTT
13	TRBV14	TRBD1	NA	TRBJ1-2	CASSYDRVYGYTF	TGTGCCAGCAGCTATGACAGGGTCTATGGCTACACCTTC
10	TRBV20-1	TRBD1	NA	TRBJ1-1	CTPGGALAFF	TGCACCCCAGGGGGGGCTCTAGCTTTCTTT
17	TRBV7-2	NA	NA	TRBJ2-2	CASSLEVRIGSTGELFF	TGTGCCAGCAGCTTAGAGGTTCGGATAGGATCTACCGGGGAGCTGTTTTTT
13	TRBV19	NA	few	TRBJ2-3	CASSRSSGPPQYF	TGTGCCAGTAGTAGGAGTAGCGGCCCCCCGCAGTATTTT
17	TRBV7-3	NA	NA	TRBJ2-2	CASSLFASGASAGELFF	TGTGCCAGCAGCTTATTCGCTTCGGGGGCGTCGGCCGGGGAGCTGTTTTTT
15	TRBV27	TRBD1	NA	TRBJ1-2	CASSLSFQGAHGYTF	TGTGCCAGCAGTTTATCGTTCCAGGGGGCGCATGGCTACACCTTC
14	TRBV7-8	NA	NA	TRBJ1-2	CASSLSRVNYGYTF	TGTGCCAGCAGCTTATCACGGGTTAACTATGGCTACACCTTC
17	TRBV11-1	TRBD2	NA	TRBJ2-3	CASSTPLGGRASDTQYF	TGTGCCAGCAGCACACCCCTGGGCGGGAGGGCGTCAGATACGCAGTATTTT
14	TRBV19	TRBD1	NA	TRBJ2-5	CASSPADRGETQYF	TGTGCCAGTAGTCCCGCGGACAGGGGGGAGACCCAGTACTTC